The 25 T cell receptor beta chains below were found in one sample sequenced in a study of sequential checkpoint blockade in melanoma. Stated treatment: randomized to nivolumab then ipilimumab (arm A) or the reverse (arm B). Some clones are missing from TCRdb's copy, which holds only in-frame ones; the method was immunoSEQ multiplex PCR. The table includes 25,000 to 35,000 clones, 75% to 85% detected once. The sequencing used CD8+ T cells sorted from blood (inferred from file names), collected from a patient given nivolumab and ipilimumab in sequence. These receptors originate from a human donor with melanoma.

The rearrangement links TRBV4-2 to TRBJ2-7; tentatively, D is TRBD2 (5 bases). The CDR3 has 15 amino acids. CDR1 is LGHNA and CDR2 is YNFKEQ in the germline V gene. V lost 6 bases and J 4 bases, leaving 19 bases between the germline ends. The CDR3 bases are TGTGCCAGCAGTCAAAGTGGCGGGCAAGTGTACGAGCAGTACTTC. It yields the protein CASSQSGGQVYEQYF.

V and J are TRBV9 and TRBJ2-1; D is unclear. Germline V gives CDR1 SGDLS, CDR2 YYNGEE. There are 14 residues in the CDR3. Between the trimmed V and J ends, which lost 3 bases and 0 bases, there was a span of 7 bases. For the CDR3, the DNA is TGTGCCAGCAGCGCCTCGGGCTCCTACAATGAGCAGTTCTTC. Translated, it gives CASSASGSYNEQFF.

The V gene is TRBV7-6, the J gene TRBJ2-7; D is possibly TRBD1 (6 bases). CDR1 is SGHVS, CDR2 FNYEAQ, per germline. The CDR3 is made up of 13 amino acids. V gave up 4 bases and J gave up 5 bases, with 12 bases separating them. This CDR3 reads CASSSGVEDEQYF. The CDR3 DNA sequence: TGTGCCAGCAGCTCAGGGGTAGAGGACGAGCAGTACTTC.

The chain links TRBV7-9 to TRBJ1-2, with D unresolved. CDR3 length: 11 amino acids. Trimming removed 5 bases at V and 8 bases at J, with 9 bases between. Germline CDR1 reads SEHNR; CDR2 reads FQNEAQ (reference sequence). The CDR3 spells CASSHDEGYTF. CDR3 nucleotide sequence: TGTGCCAGCAGCCACGATGAGGGCTACACCTTC.

This rearrangement joins TRBV7-9 to TRBJ2-7, with D maybe TRBD1 (6 bases). Per germline, CDR1 SEHNR and CDR2 FQNEAQ (reference sequence). The CDR3 is 14 amino acids. Trimming removed 5 bases from V and 3 bases from J, with 14 bases in between. The CDR3 coding sequence is TGTGCCAGCAGCCCACCATGGGACATCTACGAGCAGTACTTC. Amino acid sequence: CASSPPWDIYEQYF. Full variable domain (outside the CDR3, taken from reference TRBV7-9 and TRBJ2-7): DTGVSQNPRHKITKRGQNVTFRCDPISEHNRLYWYRQTLGQGPEFLTYFQNEAQLEKSRLLSDRFSAERPKGSFSTLEIQRTEQGDSAMYLCASSPPWDIYEQYFGPGTRLTVT.

V and J are TRBV7-9 and TRBJ2-7; TRBD1 matches 7 bases. This CDR3 has 14 amino acids. Germline lookup yields CDR1 SEHNR and CDR2 FQNEAQ (reference sequence). Trimming at V came to 2 bases and at J to 7 bases, leaving 8 bases not matched to a gene. CDR3 nucleotides: TGTGCCAGCAGCTTAACCGACAGGGTGGGGGAGCAGTACTTC. Its protein product is CASSLTDRVGEQYF.

This chain uses TRBV10-1 with TRBJ2-6, with a tentative D call TRBD2 (6 bases). Between the trimmed V and J ends, which lost 9 bases and 0 bases, there was a span of 15 bases. This CDR3 region has 16 residues. CDR1 is WNHNN and CDR2 is SYGVQD in the germline V gene (reference sequence). CDR3 sequence (DNA): TGCGCCAGTCACGGAGGGGAGAGCTCTGGGGCCAACGTCCTGACTTTC. Protein product: CASHGGESSGANVLTF.

This chain uses TRBV7-9 with TRBJ2-2; 8 nucleotides agree with TRBD1. This CDR3 comprises 14 residues. Per the germline V gene, CDR1 is SEHNR and CDR2 is FQNEAQ (reference sequence). The V and J ends lost 5 bases and 7 bases, in that order; junction bases with no gene match: 6. CDR3 nucleotide sequence: TGTGCCAGCAGCCCCCGGACAGGGATCGGGGAGCTGTTTTTT. Amino acid sequence: CASSPRTGIGELFF.

As to this clone: A read error may produce the germline difference seen at one junction end. CDR3 region: CASSQPTGAQPQHF. CDR3 coding DNA: TGCGCCAGCAGCCAACCGACAGGGGCCCAGCCCCAGCATTTT. The gene calls are TRBV5-4 and TRBJ1-5; 8 bases are shared with TRBD1. The CDR3 runs to 14 residues. Germline CDR1 is SGHNT and CDR2 is YYREEE (reference sequence).

The chain combines TRBV4-1 with TRBJ2-4; D is uncertain. CDR3 length: 15 residues. The V gene's germline CDR1 is MGHRA and CDR2 YSYEKL. V was pared by 0 bases and J by 1 base, with 7 bases between. CDR3: CASSQESEAKNIQYF. The CDR3 DNA sequence: TGCGCCAGCAGCCAAGAGTCGGAGGCCAAAAACATTCAGTACTTC.

The chain recombines TRBV29-1 with TRBJ1-2; D gene ambiguous. V lost 2 bases, J lost 6 bases, and 19 bases lay in between. This CDR3 comprises 15 residues. CDR1 is SQVTM, CDR2 ANQGSEA, per germline. The CDR3 DNA is TGCAGCGTTGAACCAAGAGGAGGAAGGGTCGATGGCTACACCTTC. Protein sequence: CSVEPRGGRVDGYTF.

This rearrangement joins TRBV29-1 to TRBJ2-2, with 8 bases lining up with TRBD1. This CDR3 region has 14 residues. CDR1 and CDR2 (germline): SQVTM, ANQGSEA. J lost 3 bases, V lost 4 bases, and 4 bases had no gene match. Written as DNA, the CDR3 is TGCAGCGTTGTAGGGACAGGTTACACCGGGGAGCTGTTTTTT. Translating it yields CSVVGTGYTGELFF.

The chain carries TRBV7-2 and TRBJ1-2; TRBD1 matches 8 bases. V lost 5 bases and J lost 7; bases outside the gene matches: 12. CDR3 length equals 15 residues. Germline V gives CDR1 SGHTA, CDR2 FQGNSA. The CDR3 DNA reads TGTGCCAGCAGCCCCACAGGGGGGGGCGCATCTGGCTACACCTTC. This translates into CASSPTGGGASGYTF.

The chain employs TRBV5-1 and TRBJ2-7; D gene unclear. Per germline, CDR1 SGHRS and CDR2 YFSETQ. The CDR3 runs to 14 residues. V was cut by 0 bases and J by 2 bases, with 9 bases left in between. The CDR3 loop is CASSLGLDTYEQYF. In nucleotides, the CDR3 is TGCGCCAGCAGCTTGGGATTAGATACCTACGAGCAGTACTTC.

V is TRBV7-9 and J is TRBJ2-7; 7 bases agree with TRBD1. The junction had 9 bases not matched to a gene; V was cut back by 7 bases and J by 0 bases. CDR1 SEHNR and CDR2 FQNEAQ come from the germline V gene (reference sequence). The CDR3 is 15 amino acids. CDR3 sequence reads: CASISLQGDSYEQYF. The CDR3 DNA is TGTGCCAGCATCTCTCTCCAGGGGGACTCCTACGAGCAGTACTTC.

The chain combines TRBV19 with TRBJ2-5, with 9 bases lining up with TRBD2. CDR1 LNHDA and CDR2 SQIVND come from the germline V gene (reference sequence). V shed 2 bases and J 4 bases; nucleotides not matched to a gene: 11. The CDR3 extends over 17 amino acids. CDR3 DNA sequence: TGTGCCAGTAGTATATCAGGTAGCGGGAGCCCCGCAGAGACCCAGTACTTC. The encoded protein is CASSISGSGSPAETQYF. The entire variable domain, with the rest obtained from reference TRBV19 and TRBJ2-5, is as follows: DGGITQSPKYLFRKEGQNVTLSCEQNLNHDAMYWYRQDPGQGLRLIYYSQIVNDFQKGDIAEGYSVSREKKESFPLTVTSAQKNPTAFYLCASSISGSGSPAETQYFGPGTRLLVL.

J is TRBJ1-1 and V is TRBV28, with D perhaps matching TRBD1 (6 bases). This CDR3 has 13 amino acids. The V gene lost 5 bases and the J gene lost 7 bases, with 14 bases spanning the gap. The V gene's germline CDR1 is MDHEN and CDR2 SYDVKM. CDR3 amino acids: CASSQGSGDEAFF. CDR3 DNA sequence: TGTGCCAGCAGTCAGGGGTCCGGGGATGAAGCTTTCTTT.

The chain joins TRBV9 to TRBJ2-1; 9 bases line up with TRBD2. The V gene end was trimmed by 3 bases and the J gene end by 0 bases; junction bases not matched to a gene: 7. Germline V gene lookup returns CDR1 SGDLS and CDR2 YYNGEE. This CDR3 contains 17 residues. This CDR3 reads CASSGWAAGGSYNEQFF. CDR3 in DNA: TGTGCCAGCAGCGGGTGGGCAGCGGGAGGCTCCTACAATGAGCAGTTCTTC.

CDR3 loop: CASSSPRGLTYGYTF. The CDR3 DNA reads TGTGCCAGCAGCTCCCCCCGGGGACTAACCTATGGCTACACCTTC. This sequence joins TRBV7-2 and TRBJ1-2, with D perhaps TRBD1 (5 bases). The V end lost 4 bases, the J end lost 4 bases, and 16 bases lay between the germline ends. The germline V gene encodes CDR1 SGHTA and CDR2 FQGNSA. This CDR3 comprises 15 residues.

A few counts support this clone. The chain joins TRBV4-2 to TRBJ2-1; 12 nucleotides agree with TRBD2. Germline CDR1 is LGHNA and CDR2 is YNFKEQ. This CDR3 has 15 amino acids. V lost 4 bases to trimming and J lost 8 bases; unmatched junction nucleotides: 6. The CDR3 sequence is CASSPSGGAVDEQFF. CDR3 DNA sequence: TGTGCCAGCAGCCCTAGCGGGGGGGCCGTGGATGAGCAGTTCTTC.

The genes are TRBV28 and TRBJ2-3; D unresolved. Germline assignment: CDR1 MDHEN and CDR2 SYDVKM. V lost 4 bases, J lost 2 bases, and 4 bases lay in between. The CDR3 is made up of 12 amino acids. Here the CDR3 DNA reads TGTGCCAGCAGTTCCTTCACAGATACGCAGTATTTT. Protein product: CASSSFTDTQYF.

The chain joins TRBV4-3 to TRBJ2-7; 7 bases fit TRBD2. In germline, CDR1 is LGHNA, CDR2 YSLEER. After removal of 1 base from V and 3 bases from J, the junction contained 6 bases not matched to a gene. The CDR3 totals 15 residues. CDR3 protein: CASSQGTSASYEQYF. CDR3 sequence (DNA): TGCGCCAGCAGCCAAGGAACTAGCGCCAGCTACGAGCAGTACTTC.

The chain employs TRBV7-9 and TRBJ1-6; 9 bases line up with TRBD1. V trimming: 3 bases; J trimming: 7 bases; junction bases outside the gene matches: 10. This CDR3 has 17 residues. Germline V lookup: CDR1 SEHNR, CDR2 FQNEAQ (reference sequence). The CDR3 sequence is CASSFPGRQGGNSPLHF. CDR3 in DNA: TGTGCCAGCAGCTTCCCGGGAAGACAGGGGGGAAATTCACCCCTCCACTTT.

This clone was seen a handful of times. This chain's CDR3 is CASSLYSQGADTQYF. CDR3 in DNA: TGTGCCAGCAGCTTATACTCGCAGGGGGCAGATACGCAGTATTTT. The rearrangement joins TRBV7-9 to TRBJ2-3, with 7 bases matching TRBD1. From germline, CDR1 is SEHNR and CDR2 FQNEAQ (reference sequence). Germline trimming cut 2 bases from V and 4 bases from J; bases unmatched to any gene: 6. The CDR3 totals 15 residues.

The gene calls are TRBV5-3 and TRBJ2-2; 10 positions agree with TRBD2. TRBV5-3 is an ORF, and what it does is uncertain. The CDR3 sequence is 16 residues long. Unmatched junction bases numbered 10, after V lost 10 bases and J lost 1 base. This CDR3 is CAGTRLAGGNTGELFF. The CDR3 DNA reads TGTGCCGGAACCCGGTTAGCGGGAGGGAACACCGGGGAGCTGTTTTTT.